The clone carrying this T cell receptor (gamma chain) was observed a handful of times. TCRdb attributes to this sequence the protein of a much larger clone, which differs from the DNA translation at residue 4; a read error is likely, and the protein displayed is translated from the DNA. The data derive from a study of γδ T cells in repeated Plasmodium falciparum infection. Flow sorting of PBMC yielded separate Vgamma9/Vdelta2+ and Vdelta2-negative gammadelta T cell populations for bulk repertoire analysis. TCRdb redid the clone calls on the multiplex PCR reads with CATT. The repertoire holds about 26,000 gamma-chain clones, with 3% as singletons. CDR3 length: 13 amino acids. The germline CDR1 and CDR2 sequences are EGSNGY and YDSYNSKV.

This chain connects TRGV2 to TRGJ1 or TRGJ2. TCRdb supplies no J gene; here it was assigned by aligning the nucleotide sequence to germline. The sequence was collected from a pool of human donors (malaria-infected and uninfected, not separated). Sequenced: gamma-delta T cells from blood. The CDR3 DNA reads as TGTGCCACCCGGGACGCTGACCCATATAAGAAACTCTTT. As protein: CATRDADPYKKLF.